The clone carrying this TCR beta chain turned up a few times. Every isolated RNA sample was fully reverse transcribed, so sequencing captured expressed TCRB transcripts. The repertoire was sequenced with immunoSEQ multiplex PCR; TCRdb's copy has only in-frame clones and lacks some. Of some 330,000 clones listed, about 11% were seen once; the top ten hold about 0.015%. These data come from a study of beta chain features in type 1 diabetes. The V and J ends lost 8 bases and 3 bases respectively, with 19 bases between them. The length of the CDR3 is 15 residues. Germline loops: CDR1 KGHSH, CDR2 LQKENI. This sequence originates from a woman between 25 and 40 years old in good health. The chain couples TRBV18 to TRBJ1-2; possibly TRBD1 for D (6 bases). The sequenced sample consisted of naive CD4+ T cells from blood. DNA for the CDR3: TGTGCCAGCACCCAGGTCGGCAGGGGTGACTATGGCTACACCTTC. This encodes CASTQVGRGDYGYTF. Supplemented by reference TRBV18 and TRBJ1-2, the full variable domain reads NAGVMQNPRHLVRRRGQEARLRCSPMKGHSHVYWYRQLPEEGLKFMVYLQKENIIDESGMPKERFSAEFPKEGPSILRIQQVVRGDSAAYFCASTQVGRGDYGYTFGSGTRLTVV.